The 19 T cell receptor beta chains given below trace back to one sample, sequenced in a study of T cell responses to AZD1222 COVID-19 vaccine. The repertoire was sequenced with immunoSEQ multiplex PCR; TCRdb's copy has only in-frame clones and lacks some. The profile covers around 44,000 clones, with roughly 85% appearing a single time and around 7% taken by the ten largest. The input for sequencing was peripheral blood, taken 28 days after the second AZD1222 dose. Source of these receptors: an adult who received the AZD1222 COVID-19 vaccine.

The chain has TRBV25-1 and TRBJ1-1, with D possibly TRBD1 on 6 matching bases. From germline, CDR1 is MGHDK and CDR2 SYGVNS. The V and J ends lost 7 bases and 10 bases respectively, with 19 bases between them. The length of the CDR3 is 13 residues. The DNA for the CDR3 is TGTGCCAGCAAGGTCGTCGGAGAGGGGGGAGCTTTCTTT. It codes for CASKVVGEGGAFF. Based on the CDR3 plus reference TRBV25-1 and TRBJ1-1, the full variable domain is EADIYQTPRYLVIGTGKKITLECSQTMGHDKMYWYQQDPGMELHLIHYSYGVNSTEKGDLSSESTVSRIRTEHFPLTLESARPSHTSQYLCASKVVGEGGAFFGQGTRLTVV.

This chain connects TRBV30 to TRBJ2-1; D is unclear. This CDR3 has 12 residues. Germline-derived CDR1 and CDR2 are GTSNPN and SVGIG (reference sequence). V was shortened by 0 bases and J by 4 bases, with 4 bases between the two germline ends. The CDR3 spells CAWSVRYNEQFF. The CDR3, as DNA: TGTGCCTGGAGTGTAAGGTACAATGAGCAGTTCTTC.

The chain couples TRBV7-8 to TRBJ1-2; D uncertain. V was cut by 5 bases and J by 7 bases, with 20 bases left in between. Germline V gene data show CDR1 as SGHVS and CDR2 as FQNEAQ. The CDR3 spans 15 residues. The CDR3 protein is CASSLYEPGRSGYTF. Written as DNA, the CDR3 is TGTGCCAGCAGCCTTTACGAGCCCGGGCGAAGTGGCTACACCTTC. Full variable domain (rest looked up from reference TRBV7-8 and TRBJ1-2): GAGVSQSPRYKVAKRGQDVALRCDPISGHVSLFWYQQALGQGPEFLTYFQNEAQLDKSGLPSDRFFAERPEGSVSTLKIQRTQQEDSAVYLCASSLYEPGRSGYTFGSGTRLTVV.

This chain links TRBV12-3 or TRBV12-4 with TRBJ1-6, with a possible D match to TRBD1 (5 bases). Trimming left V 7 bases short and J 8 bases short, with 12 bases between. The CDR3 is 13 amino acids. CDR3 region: CASTSTADSPLHF. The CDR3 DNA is TGTGCCAGCACCTCGACAGCGGATTCACCCCTCCACTTT.

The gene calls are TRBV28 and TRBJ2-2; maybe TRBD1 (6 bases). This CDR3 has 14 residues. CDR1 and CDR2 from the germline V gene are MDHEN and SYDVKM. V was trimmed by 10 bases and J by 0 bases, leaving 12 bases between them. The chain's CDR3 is CATAGTTNTGELFF. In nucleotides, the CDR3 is TGTGCCACCGCCGGGACAACGAACACCGGGGAGCTGTTTTTT.

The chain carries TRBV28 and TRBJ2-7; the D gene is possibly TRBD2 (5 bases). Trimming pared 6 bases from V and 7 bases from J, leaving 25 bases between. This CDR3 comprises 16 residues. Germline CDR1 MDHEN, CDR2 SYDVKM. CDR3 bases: TGTGCCAGCAGGTCCACTTCCTGGCGGCGCCCGGGGGAGCAGTACTTC. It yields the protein CASRSTSWRRPGEQYF.

CDR3 loop: CASAEEGVTYEQYF. CDR3 nucleotides: TGTGCTAGTGCCGAGGAGGGAGTAACCTACGAGCAGTACTTC. The rearrangement links TRBV12-5 to TRBJ2-7; D is perhaps TRBD2 (6 bases). The V gene lost 7 bases and the J gene lost 2 bases, with 15 bases spanning the gap. Germline lookup yields CDR1 LGHNT and CDR2 FRNRAP. The CDR3 runs 14 residues.

The CDR3 protein is CASSLSGTRSTGELFF. CDR3 nucleotides: TGTGCCAGCAGCTTAAGTGGGACCCGGAGCACCGGGGAGCTGTTTTTT. The chain links TRBV7-7 to TRBJ2-2, with D possibly being TRBD1 or TRBD2 (5 bases each). The CDR3 is made up of 16 amino acids. Germline-derived CDR1 and CDR2 are SSHAT and FNYEAQ (reference sequence). V lost 2 bases, J lost 4 bases, and 14 bases lay in between.

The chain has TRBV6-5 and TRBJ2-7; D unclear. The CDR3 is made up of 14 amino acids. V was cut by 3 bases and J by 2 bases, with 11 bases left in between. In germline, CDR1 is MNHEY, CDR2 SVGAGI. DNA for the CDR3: TGTGCCAGCAGTTATGGGCCAGAGCCCTACGAGCAGTACTTC. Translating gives CASSYGPEPYEQYF.

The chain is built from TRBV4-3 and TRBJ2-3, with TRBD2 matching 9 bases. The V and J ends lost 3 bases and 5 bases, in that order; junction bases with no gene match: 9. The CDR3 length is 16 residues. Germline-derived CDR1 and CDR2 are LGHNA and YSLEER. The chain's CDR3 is CASSHAMGTSQDTQYF. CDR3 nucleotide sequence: TGCGCCAGCAGCCACGCTATGGGGACTAGCCAAGATACGCAGTATTTT.

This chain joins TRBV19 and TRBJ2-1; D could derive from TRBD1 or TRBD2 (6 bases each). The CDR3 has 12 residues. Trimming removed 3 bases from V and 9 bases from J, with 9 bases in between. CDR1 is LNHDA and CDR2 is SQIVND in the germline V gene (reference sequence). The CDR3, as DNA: TGTGCCAGTAGTATGGAGGGGGGTGAGCAGTTCTTC. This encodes CASSMEGGEQFF.

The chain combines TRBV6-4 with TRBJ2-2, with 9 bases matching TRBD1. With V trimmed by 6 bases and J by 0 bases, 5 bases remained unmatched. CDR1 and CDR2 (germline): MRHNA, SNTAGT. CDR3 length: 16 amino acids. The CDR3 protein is CASSRQGGTNTGELFF. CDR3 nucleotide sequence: TGTGCCAGCAGCCGACAGGGGGGAACGAACACCGGGGAGCTGTTTTTT.

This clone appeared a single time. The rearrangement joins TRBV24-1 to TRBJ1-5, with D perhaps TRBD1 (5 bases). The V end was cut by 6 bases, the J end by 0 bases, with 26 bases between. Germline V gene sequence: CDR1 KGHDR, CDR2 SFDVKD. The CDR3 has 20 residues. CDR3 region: CATSPLDSPISPYSNQPQHF. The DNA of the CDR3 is TGTGCCACCAGTCCCCTTGACAGTCCCATATCCCCATATAGCAATCAGCCCCAGCATTTT.

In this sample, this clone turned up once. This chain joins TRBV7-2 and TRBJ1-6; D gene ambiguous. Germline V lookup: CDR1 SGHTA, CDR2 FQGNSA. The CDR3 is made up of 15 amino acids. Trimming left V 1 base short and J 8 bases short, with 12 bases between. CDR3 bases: TGTGCCAGCAGCTTAGGTCCAGGTATCGATTCACCCCTCCACTTT. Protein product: CASSLGPGIDSPLHF.

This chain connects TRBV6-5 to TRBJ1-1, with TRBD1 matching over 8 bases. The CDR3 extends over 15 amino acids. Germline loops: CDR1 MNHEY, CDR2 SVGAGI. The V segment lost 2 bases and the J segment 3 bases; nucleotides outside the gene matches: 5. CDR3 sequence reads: CASSYDEQGDTEAFF. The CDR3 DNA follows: TGTGCCAGCAGTTACGACGAACAGGGGGACACTGAAGCTTTCTTT.

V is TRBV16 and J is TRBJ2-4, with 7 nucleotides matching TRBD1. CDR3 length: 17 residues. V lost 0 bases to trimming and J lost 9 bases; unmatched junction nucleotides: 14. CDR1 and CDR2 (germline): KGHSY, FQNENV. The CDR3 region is CASSQSGIGRGRGIQYF. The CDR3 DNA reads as TGTGCCAGCAGCCAATCTGGAATAGGTAGGGGGCGAGGCATTCAGTACTTC. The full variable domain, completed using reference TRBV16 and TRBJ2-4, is GEEVAQTPKHLVRGEGQKAKLYCAPIKGHSYVFWYQQVLKNEFKFLISFQNENVFDETGMPKERFSAKCLPNSPCSLEIQATKLEDSAVYFCASSQSGIGRGRGIQYFGAGTRLSVL.

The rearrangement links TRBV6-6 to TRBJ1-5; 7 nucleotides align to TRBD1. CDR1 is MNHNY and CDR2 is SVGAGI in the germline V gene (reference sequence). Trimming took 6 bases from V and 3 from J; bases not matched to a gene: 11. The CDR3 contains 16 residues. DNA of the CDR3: TGTGCCAGCAGCCGAAAGGGACAGAATAACAATCAGCCCCAGCATTTT. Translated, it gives CASSRKGQNNNQPQHF.

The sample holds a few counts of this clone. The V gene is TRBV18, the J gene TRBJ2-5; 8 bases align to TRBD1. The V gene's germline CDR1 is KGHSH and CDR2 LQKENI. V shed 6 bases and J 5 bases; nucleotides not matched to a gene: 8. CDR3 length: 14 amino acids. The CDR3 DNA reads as TGTGCCAGCTCCCAGACAGGGGCGAGCGAGACCCAGTACTTC. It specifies CASSQTGASETQYF.

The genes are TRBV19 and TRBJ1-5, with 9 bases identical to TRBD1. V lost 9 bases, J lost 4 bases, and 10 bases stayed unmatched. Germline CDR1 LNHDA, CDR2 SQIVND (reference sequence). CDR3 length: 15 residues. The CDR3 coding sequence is TGTGCCAGCCGCGTGACAGGGGGTGGGAATCAGCCCCAGCATTTT. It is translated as CASRVTGGGNQPQHF.